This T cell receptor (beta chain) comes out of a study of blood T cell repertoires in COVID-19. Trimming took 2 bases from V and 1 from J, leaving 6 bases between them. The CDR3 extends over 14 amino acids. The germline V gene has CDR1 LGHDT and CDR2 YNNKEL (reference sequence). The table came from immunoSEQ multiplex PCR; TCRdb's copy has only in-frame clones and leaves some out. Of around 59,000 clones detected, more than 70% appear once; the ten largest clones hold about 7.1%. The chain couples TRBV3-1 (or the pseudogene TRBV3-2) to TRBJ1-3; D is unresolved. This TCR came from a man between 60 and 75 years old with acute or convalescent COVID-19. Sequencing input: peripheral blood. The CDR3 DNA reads TGTGCCAGCAGCCAATGGGCGTCTGGAAACACCATATATTTT. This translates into CASSQWASGNTIYF.